The source of this TCR beta chain is a study of T cell repertoires in cytomegalovirus infection. Overall study: It can be stated that public TCR beta signatures indicated CMV infection as well as a matching HLA type.

V was clipped by 0 bases and J by 0 bases; unmatched bases: 7. The CDR3 totals 16 residues. CDR1 DFQATT and CDR2 SNEGSKA come from the germline V gene (reference sequence). Regarding the study as a whole: Dominating the ex vivo response were HLA-C-restricted CMV-specific TCR beta clonotypes.

Only a few counts were recorded for this clonotype. Its target is unknown. MiXCR, run by TCRdb on the reads, gives a single entry per CDR3 protein. The table includes 150,000 or so distinct CDR3 sequences, over 15% detected once. The rearrangement uses TRBV20-1 and TRBJ2-7; 8 positions match TRBD2. The receptor was isolated from a human donor in good health (CMV status not recorded). Some clones in this sample may be carry-over from other donors' samples. The sequenced sample consisted of CD8+ T cells from PBMCs. CDR3 in DNA: TGCAGTGCTAGAGACCCCCAACTAGCGGTCTCCTACGAGCAGTACTTC. Its translation: CSARDPQLAVSYEQYF.